The 30 T cell receptor beta chains reported below all come from one sample, sequenced in a study of cutaneous CD30+ T cell lymphoproliferative disorder and hepatitis E. Using immunoSEQ multiplex PCR, the repertoire was profiled, and TCRdb retains in-frame clones only, with some absent. There are about 1,100 clones in the sample; about 82% occur only once, and about three quarters lies in the top ten. The sequenced sample consisted of skin tissue. Receptors were obtained from a human donor with a cutaneous T cell lymphoproliferative disorder associated with hepatitis E virus.

The chain is built from TRBV19 and TRBJ1-1, with D tentatively TRBD1 (6 bases). Trimming took off 3 bases at V and 0 bases at J, with 8 bases between the two ends. The CDR3 has 14 amino acids. Per the germline V gene, CDR1 is LNHDA and CDR2 is SQIVND (reference sequence). The CDR3 DNA reads TGTGCCAGTAGTATGGGACACTTGAACACTGAAGCTTTCTTT. Translating it yields CASSMGHLNTEAFF.

The chain links TRBV19 to TRBJ2-7, with 11 bases aligning to TRBD1. The germline V gene has CDR1 LNHDA and CDR2 SQIVND (reference sequence). The CDR3 runs to 15 residues. The V gene end was trimmed by 4 bases and the J gene end by 4 bases; junction bases not matched to a gene: 6. The CDR3 here is CASSTGQGAFYEQYF. The DNA of the CDR3 is TGTGCCAGTAGTACCGGACAGGGGGCGTTTTACGAGCAGTACTTC.

Note on this clone: One junction end does not reproduce the germline sequence, and a read error may be involved. The chain couples TRBV19 to TRBJ2-7; no definite D call. CDR1 LNHDA and CDR2 SQIVND come from the germline V gene (reference sequence). The CDR3 is made up of 14 amino acids. The CDR3 is CASTLTPSFYEQYF. The CDR3 DNA follows: TGTGCCAGTACTCTGACCCCTTCCTTCTACGAGCAGTACTTT.

This clone is deemed hyperexpanded. The chain has TRBV29-1 and TRBJ2-3, with 9 bases fitting TRBD2. Germline CDR1 reads SQVTM; CDR2 reads ANQGSEA. With 1 base clipped from V and 0 bases from J, the junction kept 5 bases outside the gene matches. The CDR3 length is 16 residues. CDR3 sequence (DNA): TGCAGCGTTGAAGGGTGGACTAGCGTAAGCACAGATACGCAGTATTTT. Residues: CSVEGWTSVSTDTQYF.

The rearrangement uses TRBV7-9 and TRBJ2-1; 12 bases align to TRBD2. The germline V gene has CDR1 SEHNR and CDR2 FQNEAQ (reference sequence). Trimming at V came to 5 bases and at J to 8 bases, leaving 16 bases not matched to a gene. CDR3 size: 18 residues. The CDR3: CASSPRASGRAVPDEQFF. In DNA, the CDR3 is TGTGCCAGCAGCCCCCGGGCTAGCGGGAGGGCCGTACCGGATGAGCAGTTCTTC.

The CDR3 protein is CASSLPGQTSLTEAFF. CDR3 coding DNA: TGCGCCAGCAGCCTACCGGGACAGACGTCGCTCACTGAAGCTTTCTTT. The V and J genes are TRBV5-1 and TRBJ1-1, with 7 bases fitting TRBD1. The CDR3 length is 16 residues. V was clipped by 4 bases and J by 4 bases; unmatched bases: 13. CDR1 is SGHRS, CDR2 YFSETQ, per germline. Supplemented by reference TRBV5-1 and TRBJ1-1, the full variable domain reads KAGVTQTPRYLIKTRGQQVTLSCSPISGHRSVSWYQQTPGQGLQFLFEYFSETQRNKGNFPGRFSGRQFSNSRSEMNVSTLELGDSALYLCASSLPGQTSLTEAFFGQGTRLTVV.

This clone was observed once. One end of the junction fails to match germline, which may point to a read error. The V and J genes are TRBV5-4 and TRBJ2-2; maybe TRBD2 (5 bases). Germline values: CDR1 SGHNT, CDR2 YYREEE (reference sequence). The CDR3 is 15 amino acids. CDR3 nucleotides: TGTGCCAACAGCTTGGACGGGATGAACACCGGGGAGCTGTTTTTT. It translates to CANSLDGMNTGELFF. The full variable domain, its missing parts supplied by reference TRBV5-4 and TRBJ2-2, is ETGVTQSPTHLIKTRGQQVTLRCSSQSGHNTVSWYQQALGQGPQFIFQYYREEENGRGNFPPRFSGLQFPNYSSELNVNALELDDSALYLCANSLDGMNTGELFFGEGSRLTVL.

The J gene is TRBJ1-1, the V gene TRBV30; D is undetermined. The CDR3 totals 12 residues. The ends were cut back, 0 bases at V and 6 bases at J, with 8 bases in the middle. Germline CDR1 and CDR2: GTSNPN and SVGIG (reference sequence). The CDR3: CAWSVLGAEAFF. CDR3 DNA: TGTGCCTGGAGTGTACTCGGGGCTGAAGCTTTCTTT.

This clone was recorded a few times. The gene calls are TRBV7-9 and TRBJ2-2; TRBD1 agrees at 10 bases. The CDR3 totals 16 residues. V was pared by 4 bases and J by 1 base, with 3 bases of the junction left unmatched. The germline V gene encodes CDR1 SEHNR and CDR2 FQNEAQ (reference sequence). This chain's CDR3 is CASSSRDRGNTGELFF. The CDR3 DNA is TGTGCCAGCAGCTCCAGGGACAGGGGGAACACCGGGGAGCTGTTTTTT.

V usage is TRBV9 and J usage is TRBJ1-2; a weak D match, TRBD1 (6 bases). V was cut by 2 bases and J by 6 bases, with 14 bases left in between. Per the germline V gene, CDR1 is SGDLS and CDR2 is YYNGEE. This CDR3 region has 14 residues. CDR3: CASSVIGGQDGYTF. For the CDR3, the DNA is TGTGCCAGCAGCGTTATTGGGGGGCAGGATGGCTACACCTTC.

This sequence joins TRBV2 and TRBJ1-4, with D uncertain. The germline CDR1 and CDR2 sequences are SNHLY and FYNNEI. V was clipped by 1 base and J by 2 bases, with 8 bases between them. CDR3 length equals 15 residues. The CDR3 DNA follows: TGTGCCAGCAGTGAAGGGGCCGCGACTAATGAAAAACTGTTTTTT. Its protein is CASSEGAATNEKLFF. The complete variable domain, with remaining parts taken from reference TRBV2 and TRBJ1-4, reads EPEVTQTPSHQVTQMGQEVILRCVPISNHLYFYWYRQILGQKVEFLVSFYNNEISEKSEIFDDQFSVERPDGSNFTLKIRSTKLEDSAMYFCASSEGAATNEKLFFGSGTQLSVL.

The V gene is TRBV2, the J gene TRBJ1-6; no definite D call. V gave up 6 bases and J gave up 5 bases, with 5 bases separating them. Germline V gives CDR1 SNHLY, CDR2 FYNNEI. The CDR3 runs to 12 residues. The CDR3: CASRYNNSPLHF. As DNA, the CDR3 is TGTGCCAGCAGGTACAATAATTCACCCCTCCACTTT.

The chain employs TRBV6-1 and TRBJ2-7; D is tentatively TRBD1 or TRBD2 (5 bases each). Trimming pared 2 bases from V and 6 bases from J, leaving 26 bases between. This CDR3 contains 18 residues. CDR1 and CDR2 from the germline V gene are MNHNS and SASEGT. The CDR3 DNA follows: TGTGCCAGCAGTGAACTAAACCTGGGACCGAGGCCACGCAGCGAGCAGTACTTC. Translated: CASSELNLGPRPRSEQYF.

The chain recombines TRBV11-2 with TRBJ2-7; TRBD2 matches at 8 bases. This CDR3 has 14 amino acids. CDR1 is SGHAT, CDR2 FQNNGV, per germline. V lost 1 base, J lost 2 bases, and 1 base stayed unmatched. The CDR3 coding sequence is TGTGCCAGCAGCTTAGGAGCGGGAGCCTACGAGCAGTACTTC. Amino acid sequence: CASSLGAGAYEQYF.

The chain recombines TRBV6-1 with TRBJ1-2; D unclear. The V gene's germline CDR1 is MNHNS and CDR2 SASEGT. Trimming left V 6 bases short and J 4 bases short, with 9 bases between. This CDR3 contains 12 residues. The CDR3 is CASSGKAYGYTF. The CDR3 coding sequence is TGTGCCAGCAGCGGAAAGGCCTATGGCTACACCTTC.

The gene calls are TRBV4-3 and TRBJ1-2; 8 bases agree with TRBD1. CDR1 and CDR2 (germline): LGHNA, YSLEER. This CDR3 has 17 residues. The V gene end was trimmed by 0 bases and the J gene end by 3 bases; junction bases not matched to a gene: 9. CDR3 sequence: CASSQDRSQGAYYGYTF. The CDR3 coding sequence is TGCGCCAGCAGCCAAGATCGTTCGCAGGGGGCTTACTATGGCTACACCTTC.

The chain uses TRBV11-3 and TRBJ2-2, with TRBD2 as a possible D gene (7 bases). The CDR3 is 12 amino acids. The V end lost 8 bases, the J end lost 7 bases, and 11 bases lay between the germline ends. Germline lookup yields CDR1 SGHNT and CDR2 YENEEA. The CDR3: CASRGGGGELFF. CDR3 DNA sequence: TGTGCCAGCCGCGGGGGCGGCGGGGAGCTGTTTTTT.

V gene TRBV6-6 combines with J gene TRBJ2-2; 9 bases line up with TRBD2. CDR1 MNHNY and CDR2 SVGAGI come from the germline V gene (reference sequence). This CDR3 contains 14 residues. J was trimmed by 8 bases and V by 6 bases; bases with no gene match: 7. This CDR3 is CASRRASGEGELFF. The CDR3 bases are TGTGCCAGCAGACGGGCTAGCGGGGAAGGGGAGCTGTTTTTT.

The chain uses TRBV2 and TRBJ1-2, with D unresolved. The V gene lost 8 bases and the J gene lost 8 bases, with 15 bases spanning the gap. This CDR3 comprises 12 residues. The germline CDR1 and CDR2 sequences are SNHLY and FYNNEI. The CDR3 sequence is CASSIGIAGYTF. The DNA for the CDR3 is TGTGCCAGCTCGATAGGGATTGCCGGCTACACCTTC.

In this sample, this clone turned up a few times. This rearrangement joins TRBV7-7 to TRBJ2-3, with 8 bases matching TRBD1. V was pared by 4 bases and J by 1 base, with 4 bases of the junction left unmatched. The CDR3 spans 15 residues. Germline loops: CDR1 SSHAT, CDR2 FNYEAQ (reference sequence). In nucleotides, the CDR3 is TGTGCCAGCAGCTCGGACAGGGAGGGCACAGATACGCAGTATTTT. Protein sequence: CASSSDREGTDTQYF.

The chain recombines TRBV29-1 with TRBJ1-2; D is unresolved. Per the germline V gene, CDR1 is SQVTM and CDR2 is ANQGSEA. V lost 0 bases to trimming and J lost 4 bases, with 12 bases between them. This CDR3 is 14 amino acids long. CDR3 DNA: TGCAGCGTTGAAGATCAGGTAGTGGGCTATGGCTACACCTTC. Its protein is CSVEDQVVGYGYTF.

The chain uses TRBV11-2 and TRBJ2-1; 8 nucleotides agree with TRBD2. This CDR3 comprises 15 residues. CDR1 is SGHAT and CDR2 is FQNNGV in the germline V gene. V shed 3 bases and J 4 bases; nucleotides not matched to a gene: 5. The CDR3 bases are TGTGCCAGCAGCTTCCTTGCGGGGGGTTACAATGAGCAGTTCTTC. This sequence encodes CASSFLAGGYNEQFF.

This rearrangement joins TRBV7-2 to TRBJ2-5; TRBD1 matches 9 bases. CDR1 and CDR2 (germline): SGHTA, FQGNSA. The CDR3 covers 18 residues. Trimming cost V 4 bases and J 0 bases; bases outside gene matches: 12. The CDR3 nucleotides are TGTGCCAGCAGCTATTTAGTGGTTGACAGGGGGAACCAAGAGACCCAGTACTTC. Its protein product is CASSYLVVDRGNQETQYF.

This clone was found once. This chain links TRBV7-2 with TRBJ1-6; D might be TRBD1 (5 bases). V lost 1 base and J 10 bases, leaving 17 bases between the germline ends. The CDR3 totals 16 residues. Germline V gives CDR1 SGHTA, CDR2 FQGNSA. CDR3 in amino acids: CASSLDRVRRDSPLHF. CDR3 DNA: TGTGCCAGCAGCTTAGATCGGGTACGCAGGGACTCACCCCTCCACTTT. The full variable domain, completed using reference TRBV7-2 and TRBJ1-6, is GAGVSQSPSNKVTEKGKDVELRCDPISGHTALYWYRQSLGQGLEFLIYFQGNSAPDKSGLPSDRFSAERTGGSVSTLTIQRTQQEDSAVYLCASSLDRVRRDSPLHFGNGTRLTVT.

The chain links TRBV15 to TRBJ1-5; 8 bases fit TRBD1. The CDR3 runs 18 residues. Trimming at V came to 1 base and at J to 0 bases, leaving 8 bases not matched to a gene. The germline CDR1 and CDR2 sequences are LNHNV and YYDKDF (reference sequence). The CDR3 bases are TGTGCCACCAGCAGAGGGGAGACAGGGGAATATAGCAATCAGCCCCAGCATTTT. Translating it yields CATSRGETGEYSNQPQHF.

For the CDR3, the DNA is TGCAGCGTTGTACAGGGGTTTTTGAGCTATGGCTACACCTTC. It translates to CSVVQGFLSYGYTF. This rearrangement joins TRBV29-1 to TRBJ1-2; 7 nucleotides match TRBD1. With V trimmed by 4 bases and J by 4 bases, 9 bases remained unmatched. Germline V gene sequence: CDR1 SQVTM, CDR2 ANQGSEA. The CDR3 is made up of 14 amino acids.

The chain recombines TRBV11-2 with TRBJ2-3; D possibly corresponds to TRBD2 (5 bases). CDR3 length equals 15 residues. Looked up from germline, CDR1 is SGHAT and CDR2 is FQNNGV. V gave up 5 bases and J gave up 2 bases, with 14 bases separating them. The CDR3 DNA reads as TGTGCCAGCAGCCTCAATACGGGGATCACAGATACGCAGTATTTT. It codes for CASSLNTGITDTQYF.

The rearrangement uses TRBV4-3 and TRBJ2-1, with D perhaps TRBD1 (5 bases). The CDR3 consists of 16 residues. The V end was cut by 0 bases, the J end by 0 bases, with 9 bases between. Germline V gene data show CDR1 as LGHNA and CDR2 as YSLEER. In nucleotides, the CDR3 is TGCGCCAGCAGCCAAGACAAGGGGCACTCCTACAATGAGCAGTTCTTC. Amino acids: CASSQDKGHSYNEQFF.

This sequence joins TRBV6-4 and TRBJ1-2; D might be TRBD1 (5 bases). The CDR3 runs to 14 residues. Deletions cut 3 bases from V and 4 bases from J, with 12 bases between. CDR1 and CDR2 from the germline V gene are MRHNA and SNTAGT. The CDR3 region is CASSEFAGPYGYTF. DNA of the CDR3: TGTGCCAGCAGTGAATTCGCAGGGCCCTATGGCTACACCTTC.

The rearrangement links TRBV29-1 to TRBJ1-4; 7 bases align to TRBD1. Germline CDR1 is SQVTM and CDR2 is ANQGSEA. The CDR3 covers 15 residues. V gave up 7 bases and J gave up 8 bases; unmatched junction bases: 16. CDR3 nucleotide sequence: TGCAGCGCCGAGGACAGTCAGGGGGTTAGAGAAAAACTGTTTTTT. It translates to CSAEDSQGVREKLFF.